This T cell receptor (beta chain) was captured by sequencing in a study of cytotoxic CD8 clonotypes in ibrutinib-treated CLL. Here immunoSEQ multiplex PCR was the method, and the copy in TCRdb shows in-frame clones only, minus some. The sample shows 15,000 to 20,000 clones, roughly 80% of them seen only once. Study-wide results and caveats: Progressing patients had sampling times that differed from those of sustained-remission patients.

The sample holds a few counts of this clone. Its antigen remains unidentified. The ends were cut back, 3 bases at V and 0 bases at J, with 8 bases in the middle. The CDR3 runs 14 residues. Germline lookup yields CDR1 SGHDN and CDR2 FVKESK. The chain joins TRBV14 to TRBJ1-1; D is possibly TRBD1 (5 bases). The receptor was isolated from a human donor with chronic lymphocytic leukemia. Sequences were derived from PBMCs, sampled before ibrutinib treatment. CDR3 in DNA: TGTGCCAGCAGCCAGGGGACCCTGAACACTGAAGCTTTCTTT. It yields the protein CASSQGTLNTEAFF.